These 20 T cell receptor beta chains originate from one sample sequenced in a study of shared clonotypes between healthy human individuals. The data were produced by immunoSEQ multiplex PCR, yet TCRdb's version contains in-frame clones alone and is incomplete. The table records some 2 million clones, 85% to 95% of them present only once. Source material: naive CD4+ T cells sorted from blood. Subset given: CD45RA+ positively selected. The origin of the receptors is a man younger than 35 in good health.

The DNA for the CDR3 is TGTGCCAGCAGGCCCGGACAGTCCGCCGAAAAACTGTTTTTT. Its translation: CASRPGQSAEKLFF. The chain uses TRBV28 and TRBJ1-4, with TRBD1 as a possible D gene (6 bases). The CDR3 totals 14 residues. The V gene lost 6 bases and the J gene lost 8 bases, with 16 bases spanning the gap. Germline CDR1 is MDHEN and CDR2 is SYDVKM. Full variable domain (rest looked up from reference TRBV28 and TRBJ1-4): DVKVTQSSRYLVKRTGEKVFLECVQDMDHENMFWYRQDPGLGLRLIYFSYDVKMKEKGDIPEGYSVSREKKERFSLILESASTNQTSMYLCASRPGQSAEKLFFGSGTQLSVL.

The chain employs TRBV27 and TRBJ2-7, with 10 positions matching TRBD2. Germline CDR1 reads MNHEY; CDR2 reads SMNVEV (reference sequence). The CDR3 spans 15 residues. J lost 2 bases, V lost 4 bases, and 5 bases had no gene match. As DNA, the CDR3 is TGTGCCAGCAGTTCCGAGCGGGGGGGCCCCTACGAGCAGTACTTC. Translating gives CASSSERGGPYEQYF.

This chain uses TRBV28 with TRBJ1-6, with TRBD1 identical over 8 bases. In germline, CDR1 is MDHEN, CDR2 SYDVKM. V was clipped by 7 bases and J by 10 bases; unmatched bases: 6. CDR3 length: 13 amino acids. The CDR3 DNA sequence: TGTGCCAGCATCCAGGGGGCGGGGTCACCCCTCCACTTT. Its translation is CASIQGAGSPLHF.

The chain employs TRBV19 and TRBJ1-5, with TRBD1 identical over 12 bases. The CDR3 is 14 residues long. Germline V gene sequence: CDR1 LNHDA, CDR2 SQIVND (reference sequence). V dropped 6 bases and J dropped 6; count of bases not matched to a gene: 3. The CDR3 bases are TGTGCCAGTAGAGGGACAGGGGGCCCTCAGCCCCAGCATTTT. It encodes CASRGTGGPQPQHF.

The rearrangement uses TRBV6-1 and TRBJ1-1; 7 bases are shared with TRBD1. Germline loops: CDR1 MNHNS, CDR2 SASEGT. The CDR3 has 13 residues. J was trimmed by 0 bases and V by 8 bases; bases with no gene match: 3. The CDR3 is CASPGQVNTEAFF. DNA of the CDR3: TGTGCCAGCCCAGGACAGGTGAACACTGAAGCTTTCTTT.

The V gene is TRBV4-3, the J gene TRBJ2-4; D is uncertain. The CDR3 length is 16 residues. Looked up from germline, CDR1 is LGHNA and CDR2 is YSLEER. V was trimmed by 4 bases and J by 2 bases, leaving 15 bases between them. The CDR3 coding sequence is TGCGCCAGCAGCCTCAGAGCAGCCGAACCCAAAAACATTCAGTACTTC. Protein sequence: CASSLRAAEPKNIQYF.

The chain combines TRBV2 with TRBJ2-1; D is undetermined. The CDR3 sequence is 12 residues long. Germline V CDR1 and CDR2: SNHLY, FYNNEI. V lost 10 bases, J lost 5 bases, and 12 bases lay in between. Here the CDR3 reads CATGPQHNEQFF. The CDR3 nucleotides read TGTGCCACTGGTCCTCAGCACAATGAGCAGTTCTTC.

The rearrangement uses TRBV18 and TRBJ2-2, with TRBD1 matching over 8 bases. The germline V gene encodes CDR1 KGHSH and CDR2 LQKENI. After removal of 3 bases from V and 3 bases from J, the junction contained 6 bases not matched to a gene. The CDR3 length is 16 residues. The CDR3 spells CASSPPGQEDTGELFF. CDR3 DNA: TGTGCCAGCTCACCTCCGGGACAGGAGGACACCGGGGAGCTGTTTTTT.

The rearrangement links TRBV5-6 to TRBJ2-5; D gene ambiguous. Trimming removed 3 bases from V and 1 base from J, with 7 bases in between. The CDR3 sequence is 13 residues long. The germline V gene encodes CDR1 SGHDT and CDR2 YYEEEE. The CDR3 DNA reads as TGTGCCAGCAGCTCCCAGAGCCAAGAGACCCAGTACTTC. Protein product: CASSSQSQETQYF.

The gene calls are TRBV10-3 and TRBJ2-1; no firm D call. Germline V lookup: CDR1 ENHRY, CDR2 SYGVKD. Deletions cut 4 bases from V and 9 bases from J, with 10 bases between. This CDR3 region has 12 residues. CDR3 in amino acids: CAISVGDVEQFF. The CDR3 coding sequence is TGTGCCATCAGTGTTGGGGATGTTGAGCAGTTCTTC.

CDR3 in amino acids: CASSPGTPATNEKLFF. The CDR3 DNA is TGCGCCAGCAGCCCCGGGACACCCGCAACTAATGAAAAACTGTTTTTT. The chain is built from TRBV5-1 and TRBJ1-4; D is possibly TRBD1 (6 bases). V dropped 4 bases and J dropped 0 bases, with 13 bases sitting between them. Germline V gives CDR1 SGHRS, CDR2 YFSETQ. This CDR3 is built from 16 residues.

This clone was seen just once. This chain's CDR3 is CASSTDSSGNTIYF. The CDR3 coding sequence is TGTGCCAGCAGCACGGACAGTTCTGGAAACACCATATATTTT. The chain uses TRBV7-6 and TRBJ1-3; a possible D gene is TRBD1 (6 bases). The V end was cut by 5 bases, the J end by 1 base, with 9 bases between. Germline values: CDR1 SGHVS, CDR2 FNYEAQ. The CDR3 totals 14 residues. Full variable domain (outside the CDR3, taken from reference TRBV7-6 and TRBJ1-3): GAGVSQSPRYKVTKRGQDVALRCDPISGHVSLYWYRQALGQGPEFLTYFNYEAQQDKSGLPNDRFSAERPEGSISTLTIQRTEQRDSAMYRCASSTDSSGNTIYFGEGSWLTVV.

The chain uses TRBV10-3 and TRBJ2-1; 13 nucleotides align to TRBD2. With V trimmed by 6 bases and J by 10 bases, 9 bases remained unmatched. The CDR3 contains 15 residues. Per the germline V gene, CDR1 is ENHRY and CDR2 is SYGVKD. CDR3 sequence: CAISEGTSGKWEQFF. CDR3 DNA sequence: TGTGCCATCAGCGAAGGGACTAGCGGGAAATGGGAGCAGTTCTTC.

This clone was seen a single time. The V call is TRBV18, the J call TRBJ1-1, with a possible D match to TRBD1 (6 bases). The V and J ends lost 2 bases and 4 bases respectively, with 20 bases between them. The CDR3 length is 17 residues. Looked up from germline, CDR1 is KGHSH and CDR2 is LQKENI. CDR3 in DNA: TGTGCCAGCTCACCATTCCAGGGAGGGGGAGGATTCACTGAAGCTTTCTTT. The encoded protein is CASSPFQGGGGFTEAFF.

The chain couples TRBV6-6 to TRBJ1-2, with a weak D call TRBD1 (6 bases). CDR3 length: 15 amino acids. With 2 bases removed from V and 2 bases from J, the gap between germline ends came to 12 bases. Germline V lookup: CDR1 MNHNY, CDR2 SVGAGI (reference sequence). CDR3 DNA: TGTGCCAGCAGTTACACTCCGGGACAAAACTATGGCTACACCTTC. Translation gives CASSYTPGQNYGYTF.

This chain uses TRBV13 with TRBJ1-1; D not certain. The CDR3 loop spans 13 amino acids. The ends were cut back, 4 bases at V and 1 base at J, with 7 bases in the middle. Germline loops: CDR1 PRHDT, CDR2 FYEKMQ (reference sequence). This CDR3 is CASSSRENTEAFF. The CDR3 DNA is TGTGCCAGCAGCTCGAGGGAGAACACTGAAGCTTTCTTT.

The chain carries TRBV6-1 and TRBJ2-2; D is uncertain. The CDR3 runs to 9 residues. Germline V gene lookup returns CDR1 MNHNS and CDR2 SASEGT. CDR3 loop: CARTGELFF. CDR3 DNA sequence: TGTGCAAGAACCGGGGAGCTGTTTTTT.

The V and J genes are TRBV7-9 and TRBJ2-1; D is perhaps TRBD2 (5 bases). The CDR3 is 18 amino acids. V lost 2 bases and J lost 3, with 20 bases in between. Germline values: CDR1 SEHNR, CDR2 FQNEAQ (reference sequence). CDR3 residues: CASSLRVSGLAGYNEQFF. In DNA form, the CDR3 reads TGTGCCAGCAGCTTAAGAGTCAGTGGCCTCGCGGGCTACAATGAGCAGTTCTTC.

The chain employs TRBV11-2 and TRBJ2-1; possible D gene TRBD1, 6 bases. The CDR3 length is 16 residues. Germline V gene sequence: CDR1 SGHAT, CDR2 FQNNGV. The V end was cut by 4 bases, the J end by 6 bases, with 19 bases between. The DNA for the CDR3 is TGTGCCAGCAGCTCTCATCTGGGGGCTGGGCGCAATGAGCAGTTCTTC. Translated, it gives CASSSHLGAGRNEQFF.

The chain links TRBV27 to TRBJ2-2, with a weak D call TRBD1 (5 bases). Per germline, CDR1 MNHEY and CDR2 SMNVEV (reference sequence). The CDR3 spans 13 residues. Trimming removed 6 bases from V and 0 bases from J, with 5 bases in between. DNA for the CDR3: TGTGCCAGCAGGGGGCCGAACACCGGGGAGCTGTTTTTT. Its protein is CASRGPNTGELFF.